Following are 14 T cell receptor beta chains from one sample sequenced in a study of T cell repertoires in cytomegalovirus infection. Each CDR3 protein gets one entry after TCRdb re-called the reads with MiXCR. Of 400,000 or so distinct CDR3 sequences in the sample, roughly 31% are singletons; the top ten hold roughly 15%. The material sequenced was PBMCs. These receptors came from a human donor in good health (CMV status not recorded). Some clones in this sample may be carry-over from other donors' samples.

The chain links TRBV19 to TRBJ1-2; the D gene is possibly TRBD1 (5 bases). Trimming pared 5 bases from V and 2 bases from J, leaving 24 bases between. In germline, CDR1 is LNHDA, CDR2 SQIVND (reference sequence). The CDR3 loop spans 18 amino acids. DNA of the CDR3: TGTGCCAGTAGTCGGAAAATAATCCCGGGACCGCAGAACTATGGCTACACCTTC. It translates to CASSRKIIPGPQNYGYTF. Together with reference TRBV19 and TRBJ1-2, the CDR3 gives the full variable domain: DGGITQSPKYLFRKEGQNVTLSCEQNLNHDAMYWYRQDPGQGLRLIYYSQIVNDFQKGDIAEGYSVSREKKESFPLTVTSAQKNPTAFYLCASSRKIIPGPQNYGYTFGSGTRLTVV.

Ten or more counts support this clonotype. This sequence joins TRBV7-2 and TRBJ1-5; tentatively, D is TRBD1 (5 bases). Trimming cost V 4 bases and J 7 bases, with 14 bases left between them. This CDR3 has 14 residues. Germline V gene data show CDR1 as SGHTA and CDR2 as FQGNSA. CDR3 region: CASSSRRGVQPQHF. DNA for the CDR3: TGTGCCAGCAGCTCTCGGCGGGGGGTCCAGCCCCAGCATTTT.

The chain has TRBV19 and TRBJ1-4, with D uncertain. Germline-derived CDR1 and CDR2 are LNHDA and SQIVND (reference sequence). The CDR3 has 14 residues. The ends were cut back, 9 bases at V and 5 bases at J, with 16 bases in the middle. The CDR3 spells CARTLRVGNEKLFF. CDR3 DNA: TGTGCCAGAACCCTGCGGGTCGGCAATGAAAAACTGTTTTTT.

The rearrangement uses TRBV28 and TRBJ2-7; TRBD1 aligns across 9 bases. V was clipped by 4 bases and J by 4 bases; unmatched bases: 11. Germline lookup yields CDR1 MDHEN and CDR2 SYDVKM. The CDR3 spans 16 residues. The CDR3 region is CASSSWDRAQGYEQYF. The CDR3 DNA sequence: TGTGCCAGCAGTTCCTGGGACAGGGCTCAGGGGTACGAGCAGTACTTC.

This clonotype showed up just once. This chain uses TRBV4-3 with TRBJ2-5, with D possibly TRBD2 on 6 matching bases. The V end was cut by 4 bases, the J end by 5 bases, with 26 bases between. The CDR3 length is 18 residues. CDR1 is LGHNA and CDR2 is YSLEER in the germline V gene. This CDR3 reads CASSPGPGGAGDSETQYF. The CDR3 DNA sequence: TGCGCCAGCAGCCCAGGACCAGGAGGGGCTGGGGATTCGGAGACCCAGTACTTC.

This clonotype was counted only a few times. The chain has TRBV11-2 and TRBJ2-1, with D perhaps matching TRBD2 (7 bases). The germline V and J ends were trimmed by 2 bases and 7 bases, with 12 bases remaining between them. Germline V gives CDR1 SGHAT, CDR2 FQNNGV. There are 14 residues in the CDR3. CDR3 nucleotides: TGTGCCAGCAGCTTATGGGGGGGCCATAATGAGCAGTTCTTC. This gives the protein CASSLWGGHNEQFF.

A few counts support this clonotype. The chain couples TRBV2 to TRBJ2-1; perhaps TRBD2 as D (5 bases). This CDR3 spans 15 amino acids. V was clipped by 4 bases and J by 4 bases, with 14 bases between them. The germline CDR1 and CDR2 sequences are SNHLY and FYNNEI. CDR3 sequence reads: CASSARGIVYNEQFF. The CDR3 coding sequence is TGTGCCAGCAGTGCCCGGGGAATCGTTTACAATGAGCAGTTCTTC.

This clonotype has at least ten counts. This chain uses TRBV7-2 with TRBJ2-7; no clear D. The CDR3 runs 16 residues. The V and J ends lost 5 bases and 9 bases respectively, with 26 bases between them. The V gene's germline CDR1 is SGHTA and CDR2 FQGNSA. This CDR3 reads CASSQNRVGSHGSQYF. In nucleotides, the CDR3 is TGTGCCAGCAGCCAAAACCGGGTAGGGTCCCACGGGTCGCAGTACTTC.

This chain connects TRBV20-1 to TRBJ2-5; TRBD2 is a possible D gene (6 bases). V shed 3 bases and J shed 4 bases, with 9 bases lying between them. Per the germline V gene, CDR1 is DFQATT and CDR2 is SNEGSKA (reference sequence). The CDR3 runs 12 residues. This CDR3 is CSARVSGETQYF. The CDR3, as DNA: TGCAGTGCTAGGGTTAGCGGAGAGACCCAGTACTTC.

V usage is TRBV7-2 and J usage is TRBJ2-5; 8 bases map to TRBD2. V was clipped by 5 bases and J by 5 bases; unmatched bases: 16. The germline V gene encodes CDR1 SGHTA and CDR2 FQGNSA. CDR3 length: 17 amino acids. CDR3 nucleotides: TGTGCCAGCAGCCCCCCCCCCCAGGCGGGGGGAGGTGAGACCCAGTACTTC. It codes for CASSPPPQAGGGETQYF.

The V and J genes are TRBV20-1 and TRBJ1-2, with no clear D. The CDR3 is 13 residues long. V shed 3 bases and J shed 7 bases, with 15 bases lying between them. From germline, CDR1 is DFQATT and CDR2 SNEGSKA (reference sequence). CDR3 DNA: TGCAGTGCTAGTTATTTCAGGTTGGGTGGCTACACCTTC. It yields the protein CSASYFRLGGYTF.

The chain employs TRBV2 and TRBJ1-2, with a tentative D call TRBD1 (5 bases). The CDR3 runs 15 residues. Germline CDR1 and CDR2: SNHLY and FYNNEI. The V gene lost 7 bases and the J gene lost 3 bases, with 18 bases spanning the gap. This CDR3 reads CASTTGPNSDYGYTF. The DNA of the CDR3 is TGTGCCAGCACCACGGGACCAAACTCGGACTATGGCTACACCTTC.

This clonotype was recorded a few times. CDR3 in DNA: TGTGCCAGCAGCTTGAGGATAGAAAATACCTACGAGCAGTACTTC. Protein: CASSLRIENTYEQYF. This chain links TRBV11-2 with TRBJ2-7, with unresolved D. Trimming stripped 3 bases from V and 2 bases from J, with 14 bases between. The CDR3 spans 15 residues. Germline lookup yields CDR1 SGHAT and CDR2 FQNNGV.

With respect to this clonotype: This may stem from a read error, because a much larger clone lies one nucleotide away. V is TRBV6-6 and J is TRBJ1-1, with D unclear. The CDR3 runs 13 residues. Germline values: CDR1 MNHNY, CDR2 SVGAGI (reference sequence). The CDR3 spells CASSNSVNTEAFF. As DNA, the CDR3 is TGTGCCAGCAGTAACTCCGTGAACACTGAAGCTTTCTTT.